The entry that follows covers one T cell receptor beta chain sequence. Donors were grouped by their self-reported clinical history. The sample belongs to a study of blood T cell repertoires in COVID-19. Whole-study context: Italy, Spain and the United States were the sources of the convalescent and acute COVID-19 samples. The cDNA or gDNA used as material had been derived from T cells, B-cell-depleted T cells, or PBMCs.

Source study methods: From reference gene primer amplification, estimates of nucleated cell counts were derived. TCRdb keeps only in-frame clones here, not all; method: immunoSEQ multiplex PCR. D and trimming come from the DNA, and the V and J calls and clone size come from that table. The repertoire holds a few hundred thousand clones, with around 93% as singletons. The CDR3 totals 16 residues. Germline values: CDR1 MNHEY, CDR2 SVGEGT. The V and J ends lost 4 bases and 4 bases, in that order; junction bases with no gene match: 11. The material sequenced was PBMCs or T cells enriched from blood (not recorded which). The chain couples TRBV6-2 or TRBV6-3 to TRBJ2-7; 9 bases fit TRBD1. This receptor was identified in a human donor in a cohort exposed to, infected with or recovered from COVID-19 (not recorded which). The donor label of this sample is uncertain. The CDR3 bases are TGTGCCAGCAGTTCAATTGGGACAGGGTCGATTTACGAGCAGTACTTC. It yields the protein CASSSIGTGSIYEQYF.